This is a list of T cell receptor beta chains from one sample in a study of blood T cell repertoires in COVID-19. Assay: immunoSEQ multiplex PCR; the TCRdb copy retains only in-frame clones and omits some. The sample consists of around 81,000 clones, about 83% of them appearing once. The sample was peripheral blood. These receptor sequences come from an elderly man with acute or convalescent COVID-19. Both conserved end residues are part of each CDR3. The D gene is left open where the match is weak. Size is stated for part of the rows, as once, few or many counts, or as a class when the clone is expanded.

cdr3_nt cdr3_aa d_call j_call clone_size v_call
TGTGCCAGCTCACCGGGACAGGGCGACTTACAGACCCTCCACTTT CASSPGQGDLQTLHF TRBD1 TRBJ1-6 . TRBV18
TGCGCCAGCAGCCCCGGACCACAGGGGGCAACTAATGAAAAACTGTTTTTT CASSPGPQGATNEKLFF TRBD1 TRBJ1-4 . TRBV4-3
TGCGCCAGCTCAAAAGGAACGGGGCAAGAGACCCAGTACTTC CASSKGTGQETQYF . TRBJ2-5 . TRBV5-1
TGTGCCAGCTCAGGACAGGGAATCACTGAAGCTTTCTTT CASSGQGITEAFF TRBD1 TRBJ1-1 . TRBV18
TGCGCCAGCAGCCAAACCGCCCTTCAGGGGGCTCGGCAGCCCCAGCATTTT CASSQTALQGARQPQHF TRBD1 TRBJ1-5 once TRBV4-1
TGTGCCAGCAGTTACCCCGACTATGGCTACACCTTC CASSYPDYGYTF . TRBJ1-2 few TRBV6-6
TGCGCCAGCAGCTTCGGGACTGCGGCGAAGACCCAGTACTTC CASSFGTAAKTQYF . TRBJ2-5 . TRBV5-1
TGTGCCAGCAGTTACACGACTAGTCCCGAGCAGTACTTC CASSYTTSPEQYF . TRBJ2-7 . TRBV6-2/TRBV6-3
TGTGCCAGCAGCGGAGGGACAGGGAGTTCCAGTCAGCCCCAGCATTTT CASSGGTGSSSQPQHF TRBD1 TRBJ1-5 . TRBV5-8
TGCGCCAGCAGCGAACGGACAGTTAACAACTATGGCTACACCTTC CASSERTVNNYGYTF . TRBJ1-2 . TRBV5-1
TGTGCCAGCAGTTCCCAGGGGAACACTGAAGCTTTCTTT CASSSQGNTEAFF . TRBJ1-1 . TRBV6-5
TGTGCCAGCAGCTTGGCCGGGGCAGGGGGAGGCTACGAGCAGTACTTC CASSLAGAGGGYEQYF . TRBJ2-7 few TRBV5-4
TGTGCCAGCAGCGTAGCGGGGACAGGCAATATCTACGAGCAGTACTTC CASSVAGTGNIYEQYF TRBD1 TRBJ2-7 . TRBV9
TGCGCCAGCAGTCAAGGGGTAGCGGGAGGGCTCAATGAGCAGTTCTTC CASSQGVAGGLNEQFF TRBD2 TRBJ2-1 . TRBV23-1
TGTGCCAGCAGTATCCTTATAGCGGGAGGCGGGAATGAGCAGTTCTTC CASSILIAGGGNEQFF TRBD2 TRBJ2-1 . TRBV27
TGCGCCAGCAGCCAATTCCGGGACAGGGGGTACACCGGGGAGCTGTTTTTT CASSQFRDRGYTGELFF TRBD1 TRBJ2-2 . TRBV4-1
TGTGCCAGCAGCCGACAGGGTGGCACTGAAGCTTTCTTT CASSRQGGTEAFF TRBD1 TRBJ1-1 . TRBV7-3
TGTGCCAGCACCCTTAGCGGGGGGGCTGAGACGACCCAGTACTTC CASTLSGGAETTQYF TRBD2 TRBJ2-5 . TRBV11-2
TGTGCCAGCAGTTTATATGAGGGAAACACTGAAGCTTTCTTT CASSLYEGNTEAFF . TRBJ1-1 . TRBV28
TGCGCCAGCAGCTTGGATCCGGGTTTTAGCACAGATACGCAGTATTTT CASSLDPGFSTDTQYF . TRBJ2-3 . TRBV5-1
TGTGCCAGCTCACCCGTGCAGGGCACAGATACGCAGTATTTT CASSPVQGTDTQYF . TRBJ2-3 . TRBV18
TGTGCCAGCAAGTTCAGCGGGAGCGGGAATGAGCAGTTCTTC CASKFSGSGNEQFF TRBD2 TRBJ2-1 few TRBV6-6
TGTGCCAGCAGTCCCAGGAGCGGGAGCGCCCAACCAGAGCAGTACTTC CASSPRSGSAQPEQYF TRBD2 TRBJ2-7 . TRBV6-2/TRBV6-3
TGTGCCAGCAGCTTATCGCGGTTGGAGGGGGCAGGGACCGGGGAGCTGTTTTTT CASSLSRLEGAGTGELFF . TRBJ2-2 . TRBV7-2
TGCGCCAGCAGCCAGACGACTGGGGGCCCAGATACGCAGTATTTT CASSQTTGGPDTQYF . TRBJ2-3 . TRBV4-1
TGTGCCAGCAGCTTAGGGCAGGGAAGCTCTGGGGCCAACGTCCTGACTTTC CASSLGQGSSGANVLTF . TRBJ2-6 . TRBV7-2
TGTGCCAGCAGCCTAAGGGGAGGGGGCACTGAAGCTTTCTTT CASSLRGGGTEAFF . TRBJ1-1 . TRBV5-4
TGCGCCAGCAGCTCTCAGGTGTTGAACACTGAAGCTTTCTTT CASSSQVLNTEAFF . TRBJ1-1 . TRBV5-1
TGTGCCAGCAGCCGATCAGGGGGCGCTGGGAGAGGCTACACCTTC CASSRSGGAGRGYTF TRBD1 TRBJ1-2 . TRBV3-1/TRBV3-2
TGTGCCAGCAGCAGGGGAAATCAGAGGGGCTACACCTTC CASSRGNQRGYTF . TRBJ1-2 once TRBV3-1/TRBV3-2
TGTGCCAGCACCCTTGGTGGGACAGGGGGTACCTACGAGCAGTACTTC CASTLGGTGGTYEQYF TRBD1 TRBJ2-7 . TRBV5-4
TGCGCCAGCAGCTTGAGTAGCCTGAACACTGAAGCTTTCTTT CASSLSSLNTEAFF . TRBJ1-1 . TRBV5-1
TGTGCCAGCAAGCTGGGGAGAACTAACTATGGCTACACCTTC CASKLGRTNYGYTF . TRBJ1-2 once TRBV2
TGTGCCAGCAGCTTAGCCTGGGGGGGAACTAATGAAAAACTGTTTTTT CASSLAWGGTNEKLFF . TRBJ1-4 . TRBV7-9
TGCGCCAGCAGACCGGGACAGGGGGCCAACGAGCAGTACTTC CASRPGQGANEQYF TRBD1 TRBJ2-7 . TRBV4-3
TGCGCCAGCAGCCAAGGACAGGGGAACAATGAGCAGTTCTTC CASSQGQGNNEQFF TRBD1 TRBJ2-1 once TRBV4-3
TGTGCCAGCAGCGTAGCCATGGCAGATACGCAGTATTTT CASSVAMADTQYF . TRBJ2-3 few TRBV7-3
TGTGCCAGCAGTGGTCGACAGGCTAACTATGGCTACACCTTC CASSGRQANYGYTF . TRBJ1-2 . TRBV7-2
TGCAGTGCTAGTGACAGGGCCAAAAACATTCAGTACTTC CSASDRAKNIQYF . TRBJ2-4 . TRBV20-1